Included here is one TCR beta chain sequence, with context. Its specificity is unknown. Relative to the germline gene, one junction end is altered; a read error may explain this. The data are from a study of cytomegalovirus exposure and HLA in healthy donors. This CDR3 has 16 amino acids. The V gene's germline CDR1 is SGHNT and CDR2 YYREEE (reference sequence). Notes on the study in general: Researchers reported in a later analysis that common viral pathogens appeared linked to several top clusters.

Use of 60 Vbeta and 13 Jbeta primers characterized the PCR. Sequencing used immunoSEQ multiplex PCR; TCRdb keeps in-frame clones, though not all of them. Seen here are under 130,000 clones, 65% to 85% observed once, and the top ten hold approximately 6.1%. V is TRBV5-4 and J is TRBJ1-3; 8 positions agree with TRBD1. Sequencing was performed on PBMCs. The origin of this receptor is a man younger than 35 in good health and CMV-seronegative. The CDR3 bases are TGTGCCAGCAGCAGGGGGGGACAGGCTATAGGAAACACCGTATATTTT. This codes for CASSRGGQAIGNTVYF.